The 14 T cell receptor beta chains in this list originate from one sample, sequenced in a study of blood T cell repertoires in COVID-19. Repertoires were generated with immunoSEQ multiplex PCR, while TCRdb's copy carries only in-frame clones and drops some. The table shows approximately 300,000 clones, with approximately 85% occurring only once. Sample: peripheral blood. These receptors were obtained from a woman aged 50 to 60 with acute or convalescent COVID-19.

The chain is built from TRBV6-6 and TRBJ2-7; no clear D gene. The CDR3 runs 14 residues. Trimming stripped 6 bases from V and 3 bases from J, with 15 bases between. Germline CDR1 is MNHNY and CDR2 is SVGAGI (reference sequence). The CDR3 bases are TGTGCCAGCAGAAACCCCCGAGGTGACTACGAGCAGTACTTC. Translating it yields CASRNPRGDYEQYF.

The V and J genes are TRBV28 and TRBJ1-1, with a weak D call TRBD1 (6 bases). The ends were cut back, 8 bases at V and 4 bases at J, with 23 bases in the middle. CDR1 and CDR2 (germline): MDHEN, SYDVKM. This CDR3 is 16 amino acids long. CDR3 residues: CASGRPTGIRGTEAFF. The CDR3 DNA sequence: TGTGCCAGCGGACGTCCTACAGGGATTCGGGGCACTGAAGCTTTCTTT.

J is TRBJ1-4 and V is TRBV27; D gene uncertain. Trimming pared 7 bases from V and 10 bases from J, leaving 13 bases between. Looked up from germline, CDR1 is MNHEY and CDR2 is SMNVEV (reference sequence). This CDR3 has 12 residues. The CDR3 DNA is TGTGCCAGCACGAGCTGGGAGGGAAAACTGTTTTTT. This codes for CASTSWEGKLFF.

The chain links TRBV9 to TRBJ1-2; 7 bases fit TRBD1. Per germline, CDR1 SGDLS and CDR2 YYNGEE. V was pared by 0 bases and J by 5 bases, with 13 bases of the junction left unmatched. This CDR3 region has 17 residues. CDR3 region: CASSVAARGLRDYGYTF. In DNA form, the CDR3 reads TGTGCCAGCAGCGTAGCCGCCAGGGGGTTAAGGGATTATGGCTACACCTTC.

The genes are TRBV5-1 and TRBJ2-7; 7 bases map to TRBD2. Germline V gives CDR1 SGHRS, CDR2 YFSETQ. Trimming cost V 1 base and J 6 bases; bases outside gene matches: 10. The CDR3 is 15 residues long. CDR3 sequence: CASSLRGGSPVEQYF. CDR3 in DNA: TGCGCCAGCAGCTTGAGGGGCGGGAGCCCTGTCGAGCAGTACTTC. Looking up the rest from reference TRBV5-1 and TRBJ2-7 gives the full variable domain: KAGVTQTPRYLIKTRGQQVTLSCSPISGHRSVSWYQQTPGQGLQFLFEYFSETQRNKGNFPGRFSGRQFSNSRSEMNVSTLELGDSALYLCASSLRGGSPVEQYFGPGTRLTVT.

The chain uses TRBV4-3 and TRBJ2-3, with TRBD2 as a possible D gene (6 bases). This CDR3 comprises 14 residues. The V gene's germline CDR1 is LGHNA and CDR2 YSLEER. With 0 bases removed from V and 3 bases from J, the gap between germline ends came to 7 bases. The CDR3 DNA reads TGCGCCAGCAGCCAAGATGCGGGAACAGATACGCAGTATTTT. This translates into CASSQDAGTDTQYF.

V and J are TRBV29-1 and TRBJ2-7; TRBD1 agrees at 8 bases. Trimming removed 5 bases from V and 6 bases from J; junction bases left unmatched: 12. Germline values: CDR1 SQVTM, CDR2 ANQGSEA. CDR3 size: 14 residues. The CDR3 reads CSVHSGTGGGEQYF. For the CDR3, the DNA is TGCAGCGTTCACTCCGGGACAGGAGGTGGCGAGCAGTACTTC.

CDR3: CASSIDRGPTYEQYF. The CDR3 coding sequence is TGCGCCAGCAGCATAGACAGGGGGCCCACCTACGAGCAGTACTTC. The chain joins TRBV5-1 to TRBJ2-7; TRBD1 matches 10 bases. After removal of 4 bases from V and 2 bases from J, the junction contained 6 bases not matched to a gene. Germline values: CDR1 SGHRS, CDR2 YFSETQ. This CDR3 comprises 15 residues.

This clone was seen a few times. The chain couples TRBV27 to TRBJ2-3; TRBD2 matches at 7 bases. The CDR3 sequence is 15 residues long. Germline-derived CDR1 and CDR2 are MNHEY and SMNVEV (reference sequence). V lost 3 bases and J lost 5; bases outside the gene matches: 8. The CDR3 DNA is TGTGCCAGCAGTTTCCCCTCTAGCGGCCTAGATACGCAGTATTTT. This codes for CASSFPSSGLDTQYF.

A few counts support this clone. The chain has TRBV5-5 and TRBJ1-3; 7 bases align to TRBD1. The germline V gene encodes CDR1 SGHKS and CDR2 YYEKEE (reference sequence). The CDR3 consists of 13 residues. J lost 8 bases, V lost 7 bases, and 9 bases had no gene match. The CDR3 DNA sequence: TGTGCCAGCTTACCCGAGGGGGCTGACACCATATATTTT. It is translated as CASLPEGADTIYF.

CDR3 in amino acids: CASSLTLTSGNTIYF. The DNA for the CDR3 is TGTGCCAGCAGCTTGACCCTAACCTCTGGAAACACCATATATTTT. V gene TRBV5-6 combines with J gene TRBJ1-3; no clear D. The CDR3 runs 15 residues. V shed 1 base and J shed 0 bases, with 8 bases lying between them. Germline values: CDR1 SGHDT, CDR2 YYEEEE.

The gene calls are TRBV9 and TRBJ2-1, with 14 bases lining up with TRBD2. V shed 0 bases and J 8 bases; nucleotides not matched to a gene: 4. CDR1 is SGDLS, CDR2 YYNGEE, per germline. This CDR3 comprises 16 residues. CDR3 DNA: TGTGCCAGCAGCGTAGATGGGACTAGCGGGAGAGATGAGCAGTTCTTC. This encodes CASSVDGTSGRDEQFF.

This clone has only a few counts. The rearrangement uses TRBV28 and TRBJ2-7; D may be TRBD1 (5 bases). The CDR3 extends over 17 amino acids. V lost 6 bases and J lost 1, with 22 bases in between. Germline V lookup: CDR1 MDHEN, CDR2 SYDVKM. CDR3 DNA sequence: TGTGCCAGCAGGCCAGGGTCGTACTATATTAAATCCTACGAGCAGTACTTC. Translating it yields CASRPGSYYIKSYEQYF.

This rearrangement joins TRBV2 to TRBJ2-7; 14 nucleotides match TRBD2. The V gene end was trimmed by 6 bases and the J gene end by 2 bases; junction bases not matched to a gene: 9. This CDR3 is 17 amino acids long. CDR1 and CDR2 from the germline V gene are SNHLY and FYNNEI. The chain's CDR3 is CASRPGLAGDLTYEQYF. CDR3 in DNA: TGTGCCAGCAGACCGGGACTAGCGGGGGACCTCACCTACGAGCAGTACTTC.